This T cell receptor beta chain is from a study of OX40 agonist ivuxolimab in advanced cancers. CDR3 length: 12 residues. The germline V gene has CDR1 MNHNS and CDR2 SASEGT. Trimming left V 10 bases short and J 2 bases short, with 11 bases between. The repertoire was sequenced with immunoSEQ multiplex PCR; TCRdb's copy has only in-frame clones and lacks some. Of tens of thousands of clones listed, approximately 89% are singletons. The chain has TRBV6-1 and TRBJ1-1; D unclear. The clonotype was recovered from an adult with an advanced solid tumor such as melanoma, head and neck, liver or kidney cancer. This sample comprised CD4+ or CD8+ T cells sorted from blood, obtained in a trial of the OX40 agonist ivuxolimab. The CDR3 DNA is TGTGCCATCTCGACGGTTAACACTGAAGCTTTCTTT. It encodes CAISTVNTEAFF.